These T cell receptor beta chains were read from a single sample in a study of early T cells in non-severe SARS-CoV-2 infection. TCRdb fed the 5' RACE reads into MiXCR, producing one record per CDR3 protein. The data show 85,000 to 100,000 distinct CDR3 sequences, 8% to 13% seen once. The starting material was whole blood, obtained at baseline. These receptors were taken from an adult who was a healthcare worker with PCR-confirmed SARS-CoV-2 infection or an uninfected control (not recorded which). The CDR3 runs from the conserved cysteine through the conserved F or W. D genes are given only for firm matches. Not all rows give a size; the values are once, few, many and, for expanded clones, a class.

j_call d_call v_call clone_size cdr3_aa cdr3_nt
TRBJ2-7 TRBD1 TRBV5-1 many CASSSDRGDADEQYF TGCGCCAGCAGCTCTGACAGGGGTGACGCCGACGAGCAGTACTTC
TRBJ2-3 NA TRBV5-1 few CASSSEPSTDTQYF TGCGCCAGCAGCTCCGAACCCTCCACAGATACGCAGTATTTT
TRBJ2-2 TRBD1 TRBV24-1 few CATSDPGTGRPGELFF TGTGCCACCAGTGATCCAGGGACAGGGAGGCCCGGGGAGCTGTTTTTT
TRBJ1-3 NA TRBV6-5 NA CASKENTPSGNTIYF TGTGCCAGCAAAGAGAATACTCCCTCTGGAAACACCATATATTTT
TRBJ1-4 NA TRBV24-1 few CATSAAGVEKLFF TGTGCCACCAGTGCGGCGGGAGTAGAAAAACTGTTTTTT
TRBJ2-5 NA TRBV3-1 NA CASSRGDFQETQYF TGTGCCAGCAGCCGGGGGGACTTCCAAGAGACCCAGTACTTC
TRBJ2-1 NA TRBV7-9 many CASSLLAAQLNEQFF TGTGCCAGCAGCTTACTAGCAGCCCAACTCAATGAGCAGTTCTTC
TRBJ1-6 NA TRBV5-1 few CASSFRDLSSPLHF TGCGCCAGCAGCTTCCGGGACTTAAGTTCACCCCTCCACTTT
TRBJ2-1 TRBD2 TRBV6-2/TRBV6-3 NA CASSSLAGINEQFF TGTGCCAGCAGTTCCCTAGCGGGGATAAATGAGCAGTTCTTC
TRBJ1-1 TRBD1 TRBV30 NA CAWSAIWDRASNTEAFF TGTGCCTGGAGTGCCATCTGGGACAGGGCGTCGAACACTGAAGCTTTCTTT
TRBJ2-5 NA TRBV4-2 few CASSQDMASNHQETQYF TGTGCCAGCAGCCAAGATATGGCATCTAATCACCAAGAGACCCAGTACTTC
TRBJ1-1 NA TRBV7-2 once CASSLAVGSTEAFF TGTGCCAGCAGCTTAGCCGTGGGGTCGACTGAAGCTTTCTTT
TRBJ2-2 TRBD1 TRBV11-2 NA CASSLEGTDTGELFF TGTGCCAGCAGCTTAGAGGGGACAGACACCGGGGAGCTGTTTTTT
TRBJ2-7 NA TRBV20-1 many CSASGSRAYEQYF TGCAGTGCTAGCGGCTCCAGGGCCTACGAGCAGTACTTC
TRBJ2-1 NA TRBV19 NA CASSTPEGPTYNEQFF TGTGCCAGTAGTACCCCGGAGGGCCCCACCTACAATGAGCAGTTCTTC
TRBJ2-2 NA TRBV18 many CASSPGSQVFNTGELFF TGTGCCAGCTCACCAGGTTCTCAGGTTTTCAACACCGGGGAGCTGTTTTTT
TRBJ2-7 TRBD1 TRBV24-1 NA CATSDQTGNNEQYF TGTGCCACCAGTGACCAGACAGGGAACAACGAGCAGTACTTC
TRBJ2-3 NA TRBV5-4 NA CASSPGLGIPDTQYF TGTGCCAGCAGCCCCGGATTGGGGATCCCAGATACGCAGTATTTT
TRBJ1-1 NA TRBV25-1 NA CASSAWGQKAFF TGTGCCAGCAGTGCCTGGGGTCAGAAAGCTTTCTTT
TRBJ1-1 NA TRBV5-4 many CASSLTKNTEAFF TGTGCCAGCAGCTTGACCAAGAACACTGAAGCTTTCTTT
TRBJ1-2 NA TRBV4-2 few CASSVTGQEGYTF TGTGCCAGCAGCGTAACAGGGCAGGAAGGCTACACCTTC
TRBJ2-5 NA TRBV7-2 NA CASSPPWGETQYF TGTGCCAGCAGCCCCCCCTGGGGAGAGACCCAGTACTTC
TRBJ1-4 TRBD1 TRBV5-1 few CASSPGQGGEKLFF TGCGCCAGCAGCCCCGGACAGGGCGGAGAAAAACTGTTTTTT
TRBJ1-6 NA TRBV7-2 NA CASSLIQLSFRYNSPLHF TGTGCCAGCAGCTTAATACAATTAAGTTTCCGATATAATTCACCCCTCCACTTT
TRBJ2-1 NA TRBV7-9 few CASSLREQFF TGTGCCAGCAGCTTGAGGGAGCAGTTCTTC
TRBJ2-3 NA TRBV7-8 NA CASSLASGLSADTQYF TGTGCCAGCAGCTTAGCGTCGGGCCTTTCCGCAGATACGCAGTATTTT
TRBJ2-1 TRBD2 TRBV5-6 few CASSLRREVYNEQFF TGTGCCAGCAGCTTGCGACGGGAGGTTTACAATGAGCAGTTCTTC
TRBJ2-2 NA TRBV5-1 many CASSLNIQEATGELFF TGCGCCAGCAGCTTGAACATCCAGGAGGCCACCGGGGAGCTGTTTTTT
TRBJ2-7 NA TRBV30 many CAWSGTGLSYEQYF TGTGCCTGGAGTGGAACAGGGCTTTCCTACGAGCAGTACTTC
TRBJ1-1 NA TRBV6-5 many CASFGEMNTEAFF TGTGCCAGCTTCGGGGAAATGAACACTGAAGCTTTCTTT
TRBJ2-1 NA TRBV12-3/TRBV12-4 many CASSPGTEYNEQFF TGTGCCAGCAGTCCCGGGACCGAGTACAATGAGCAGTTCTTC
TRBJ2-3 NA TRBV5-1 many CASSMGDGSTDTQYF TGCGCCAGCAGCATGGGGGACGGAAGCACAGATACGCAGTATTTT
TRBJ1-4 NA TRBV3-1 NA CASGRDVDHNEKLFF TGTGCCAGCGGTAGGGACGTCGATCATAATGAAAAACTGTTTTTT
TRBJ2-2 NA TRBV2 many CASSISAGELFF TGTGCCAGCAGTATCAGCGCCGGGGAGCTGTTTTTT
TRBJ2-3 NA TRBV2 few CASSVHGKSTDTQYF TGTGCCAGCAGTGTGCACGGGAAGAGCACAGATACGCAGTATTTT
TRBJ1-6 NA TRBV28 NA CASSLNRRNSPLHF TGTGCCAGCAGTTTAAATCGGCGGAATTCACCCCTCCACTTT
TRBJ2-7 NA TRBV9 NA CASSDNSGQEQYF TGTGCCAGCAGTGACAATTCCGGACAGGAGCAGTACTTC
TRBJ2-3 TRBD2 TRBV20-1 once CSARGGTSGRPDTQYF TGCAGTGCTCGGGGCGGGACTAGCGGGCGACCCGATACGCAGTATTTT
TRBJ1-4 TRBD1 TRBV4-2 few CASSDLRDRGEKLFF TGTGCCAGCAGCGATCTCCGGGACAGGGGGGAAAAACTGTTTTTT
TRBJ2-2 TRBD2 TRBV20-1 many CSALSSGGPNTGELFF TGCAGTGCCCTTAGTAGCGGGGGGCCGAACACCGGGGAGCTGTTTTTT
TRBJ1-2 NA TRBV29-1 NA CSVGLLGGAGYTF TGCAGCGTTGGGTTGTTAGGGGGGGCAGGCTACACCTTC
TRBJ2-1 NA TRBV6-2/TRBV6-3 many CASSFSGNNEQFF TGTGCCAGCAGTTTCTCCGGGAACAATGAGCAGTTCTTC
TRBJ2-1 TRBD1 TRBV5-1 NA CASSLEGALNEQFF TGCGCCAGCAGCTTGGAGGGGGCGTTGAATGAGCAGTTCTTC
TRBJ2-4 NA TRBV9 NA CASSSGRIKNIQYF TGTGCCAGCAGCTCTGGACGGATCAAAAACATTCAGTACTTC
TRBJ2-2 TRBD2 TRBV3-1 few CASSGTLAGGPANTGELFF TGTGCCAGCAGCGGGACCCTAGCGGGGGGACCTGCGAACACCGGGGAGCTGTTTTTT
TRBJ1-5 NA TRBV20-1 many CSASFDSQNQPQHF TGCAGTGCTAGTTTTGACAGCCAAAATCAGCCCCAGCATTTT
TRBJ2-3 TRBD1 TRBV7-3 NA CASSPPSAGQGSDTQYF TGTGCCAGCAGCCCGCCAAGTGCGGGACAGGGATCAGATACGCAGTATTTT
TRBJ1-1 TRBD1 TRBV10-2 many CASRLQGQNTEAFF TGCGCCAGCAGACTACAGGGGCAGAACACTGAAGCTTTCTTT
TRBJ2-7 TRBD2 TRBV9 NA CASSRGGADEQYF TGTGCCAGCAGTCGCGGGGGGGCTGACGAGCAGTACTTC
TRBJ2-5 NA TRBV2 many CASRITGNQETQYF TGTGCCAGCAGGATTACAGGGAACCAAGAGACCCAGTACTTC